The following is a TCR beta chain sequence with its context. This clonotype was seen ten or more times. The antigen it binds to is not known. Base qualities are not at hand, and no much larger clone is one base apart. The sample belongs to a study of T cell repertoires in cytomegalovirus infection (dated by TCRdb to between 2017 and 2020). Notes on the research overall: The HLA type of each donor mattered for the analysis, because public TCR beta signatures pointed to carriage of CMV infection along with the matching HLA type. Study-level results and caveats: In both this cohort and an independent cohort of under 450 donors, the cumulative frequency of public TCR beta family members distinguished carriers of CMV infection plus the relevant HLA type. In the ex vivo response, HLA-C-restricted CMV-specific TCR beta clonotypes were dominant, and in two of eight donors the single most frequent clonotype came from this HLA-C-restricted group.

Trimming takes 4 bases from V and 4 bases from J, and the germline ends sit 22 bases apart. Reading from cysteine to phenylalanine, the CDR3 counts 17 amino acids. Just CDR3 DNA is preserved here, 51 bases in frame from base 1. The germline V gene yields SGHAT for CDR1 and FQNNGV for CDR2. The sequencer listed for this sample is Illumina HiSeq 1500. In TCRdb, the public reads were trimmed at Q25 with fastp and aligned with MiXCR, with productive beta chains retained. Each CDR3 protein gets just one entry, which takes the most common genes and DNA from the rows behind it. This sample has about 140,000 distinct CDR3 sequences in its table, and about 6% of those were observed once. The ten biggest clones cover 15% to 20% of the sample.

The sequenced sample was PBMCs. The receptor's source is a human donor in good health (CMV status not recorded). Some clones in this sample may be carry-over from other donors' samples. The chain is assembled from TRBV11-2 and TRBJ1-2; a weak D assignment points to TRBD1 (6 bases agree). The CDR3 corresponds to CASSSNSRGLTTYGYTF. The DNA sequence follows: TGTGCCAGCAGCTCAAATTCCAGGGGCCTAACGACCTATGGCTACACCTTC.